Below are 10 T cell receptor delta chains sequenced from a single sample in a study of DNA immune sequencing with unique molecular identifiers (dated by TCRdb to about 2020). Library preparation used multiplex PCR. The data were produced on an Illumina MiniSeq. A 32-plex assay with primers for all 8 TRDV and 4 TRDJ genes covering the CDR3 was used to amplify genomic DNA. A 12-nucleotide UMI was attached over 3 barcoding PCR cycles, and a second PCR was then run with Illumina adapter primers. TCRdb reran clone calling on the public reads with CATT; rows sharing one DNA sequence were then combined. The sample contains 5,000 or so delta-chain clones, roughly 12% of them found a single time. Around half of the sample rests with the top ten. What was sequenced was gamma-delta T cells enriched from blood buffy coat, or unenriched PBMCs (not recorded which). All receptors come from a human donor in good health.

On this clone: The TCRdb record carries a much larger clone's protein, which differs from this DNA's translation at residue 14; a read error is the likely cause, and the protein listed here is the DNA translation. The genes are TRDV2 and TRDJ1; a possible D gene is TRDD3 (5 bases). The germline gives CDR1 GEAIGNYY, CDR2 EKD. This CDR3 spans 15 amino acids. The CDR3 reads CACDTVGGRTDKLTF. The CDR3 coding sequence is TGTGCCTGTGACACCGTCGGGGGTCGCACCGATAAACTCACCTTT.

This clone was detected ten times or more. This chain joins TRDV2 and TRDJ1, with 13 bases aligning to TRDD3. The CDR3 covers 15 residues. Germline CDR1 is GEAIGNYY and CDR2 is EKD. V shed 3 bases, J shed 3 bases, and the junction held 3 bases outside the gene matches. The CDR3: CACDVLGDTADKLIF. CDR3 DNA sequence: TGTGCCTGTGACGTACTGGGGGATACGGCCGATAAACTCATCTTT.

This clone was counted a single time. The chain joins TRDV1 to TRDJ1, with TRDD3 identical over 9 bases. The J gene, left out of TCRdb, was set here by checking the DNA against germline. V lost 2 bases and J lost 0; bases outside the gene matches: 13. CDR3 length: 19 amino acids. CDR1 and CDR2 from the germline V gene are TSWWSYY and QGS. The CDR3 DNA follows: TGTGCTCTTGGGGAATCCTACCGACTGGGGGAAACGTACACCGATAAACTCATCTTT. Amino acid sequence: CALGESYRLGETYTDKLIF.

The rearrangement links TRDV2 to TRDJ1, with 7 bases aligning to TRDD3. V lost 1 base to trimming and J lost 0 bases; unmatched junction nucleotides: 4. Germline V gives CDR1 GEAIGNYY, CDR2 EKD. The CDR3 consists of 15 residues. This CDR3 reads CACDTLGRNTDKLIF. DNA of the CDR3: TGTGCCTGTGACACACTGGGGCGTAACACCGATAAACTCATCTTT.

The sample holds a few counts of this clone. This DNA translates differently at residue 3 from the TCRdb protein, which is that of a much larger clone; a read error is likely, and the protein shown is the DNA's own translation. The chain joins TRDV2 to TRDJ1; 10 bases align to TRDD3. CDR3 length: 20 residues. Germline V gene data show CDR1 as GEAIGNYY and CDR2 as EKD. The CDR3 sequence: CASDTVRGIRENMYTDKLIF. The CDR3, as DNA: TGTGCCAGTGACACCGTCCGGGGGATACGCGAAAACATGTACACCGATAAACTCATCTTT.

Only a few counts were recorded for this clone. This likely traces to a read error, being one base from a far larger clone. Distinct nucleotide sequences in the sample also encode this CDR3. CDR3 loop: CACDKLGDTQADKLIF. CDR3 nucleotide sequence: TGTGCCTGTGACAAGCTGGGGGATACGCAGGCCGATAAACTTATCTTT. The rearrangement uses TRDV2 and TRDJ1; 12 nucleotides align to TRDD3. Germline CDR1 is GEAIGNYY and CDR2 is EKD. This CDR3 is 16 amino acids long.

A remark on this clone: The protein given by TCRdb reflects a much larger clone and differs at residue 7 from this DNA's translation, likely from a read error; the protein shown is the DNA's translation. Other DNA sequences in this sample translate to the same CDR3. This sequence joins TRDV2 and TRDJ1, with 11 bases that match TRDD3. This CDR3 region has 18 residues. J gave up 4 bases and V 0 bases, and 12 bases lay outside the gene matches. Germline CDR1 and CDR2: GEAIGNYY and EKD. As DNA, the CDR3 is TGTGCCTGTGACACCGTAAGCACACTGGGGGATAATGGCGATAAACTCATCTTT. Protein: CACDTVSTLGDNGDKLIF.

This clone has a handful of counts. With only one base between it and a far larger clone, this is likely a read error. This sample includes further DNA sequences coding for the same CDR3. This rearrangement joins TRDV2 to TRDJ3, with D tentatively TRDD3 (5 bases). This CDR3 region has 19 residues. Per germline, CDR1 GEAIGNYY and CDR2 EKD. The CDR3 loop is CACDQIKEEPSWDTRQMFF. In DNA, the CDR3 is TGTGCCTGTGACCAAATCAAGGAGGAGCCCTCCTGGGACACCCGACAAATGTTTTTC.

A few counts support this clone. One base separates it from a far larger clone, so it is likely a read error. Other nucleotide sequences in the sample specify the same CDR3. This chain links TRDV2 with TRDJ3; D possibly corresponds to TRDD3 (5 bases). Germline lookup yields CDR1 GEAIGNYY and CDR2 EKD. There are 20 residues in the CDR3. Deletions cut 0 bases from V and 0 bases from J, with 17 bases between. Here the CDR3 DNA reads TGTGCCTGTGACACCTTGGGGACCACGAATGGCTCCTGGGACACCCGACAGATGTTTTTC. This sequence encodes CACDTLGTTNGSWDTRQMFF.

This clone occurred many times. This chain connects TRDV2 to TRDJ1; TRDD3 matches 12 bases. CDR1 and CDR2 (germline): GEAIGNYY, EKD. The junction had 5 bases not matched to a gene; V was cut back by 3 bases and J by 1 base. The CDR3 runs 16 residues. The CDR3 loop is CACDSLLGDTTDKLIF. CDR3 sequence (DNA): TGTGCCTGTGACTCGTTACTGGGGGATACCACCGATAAACTCATCTTT.